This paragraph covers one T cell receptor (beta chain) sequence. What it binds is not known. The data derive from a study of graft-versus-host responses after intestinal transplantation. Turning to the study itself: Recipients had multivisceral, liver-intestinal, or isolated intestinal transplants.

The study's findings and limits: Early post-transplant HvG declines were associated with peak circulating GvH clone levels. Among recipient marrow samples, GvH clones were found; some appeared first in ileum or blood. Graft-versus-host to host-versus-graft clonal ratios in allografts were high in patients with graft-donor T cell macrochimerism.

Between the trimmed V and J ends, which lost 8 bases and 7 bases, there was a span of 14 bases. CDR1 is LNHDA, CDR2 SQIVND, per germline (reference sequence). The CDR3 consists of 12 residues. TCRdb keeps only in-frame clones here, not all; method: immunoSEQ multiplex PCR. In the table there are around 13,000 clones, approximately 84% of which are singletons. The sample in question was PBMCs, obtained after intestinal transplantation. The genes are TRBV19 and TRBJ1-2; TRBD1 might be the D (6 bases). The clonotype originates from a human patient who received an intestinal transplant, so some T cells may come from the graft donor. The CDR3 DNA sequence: TGTGCCAGTGAAAGAGGGGGGGCTGGCTACACCTTC. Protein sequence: CASERGGAGYTF.